This entry lists 15 T cell receptor beta chains sequenced from one sample in a study of shared clonotypes between healthy human individuals (dated by TCRdb to 2018 to 2020). The library came from the immunoSEQ multiplex PCR assay. This is the immuneACCESS table as TCRdb keeps it, with only in-frame sequences that have V and J called. A part of the clones is gone; compared with another copy, unresolved V genes explain less than half, and the rest is unexplained. The sample contains 1,400,000 or so clones, about 98.5% of them found a single time. The ten largest clones represent around 0.38% of the sample. Sample: naive CD4+ T cells sorted from blood. The cell subset or site label for this specimen denotes: CD45RA+ positively selected. The receptors stem from a man aged 25 to 40 in good health.

The V call is TRBV28, the J call TRBJ2-3; D tentatively reads TRBD1 or TRBD2 (5 bases each). The CDR3 consists of 15 residues. The germline V and J ends were trimmed by 8 bases and 2 bases, with 17 bases remaining between them. From germline, CDR1 is MDHEN and CDR2 SYDVKM. CDR3 protein: CASSNWDEVTDTQYF. In DNA, the CDR3 is TGTGCCAGCTCAAATTGGGACGAAGTCACAGATACGCAGTATTTT.

The chain joins TRBV18 to TRBJ2-3; D may correspond to TRBD1 or TRBD2 (5 bases each). The CDR3 sequence is 16 residues long. The V gene's germline CDR1 is KGHSH and CDR2 LQKENI. Trimming shortened V by 1 base and J by 3 bases, and 14 bases separated the two germline ends. The CDR3 loop reads CASSPLNRGRTDTQYF. The DNA of the CDR3 is TGTGCCAGCTCACCACTTAACCGGGGCCGTACAGATACGCAGTATTTT.

The rearrangement joins TRBV2 to TRBJ2-2; D is perhaps TRBD1 or TRBD2 (5 bases each). The germline V gene has CDR1 SNHLY and CDR2 FYNNEI. Trimming took 5 bases from V and 3 from J, leaving 10 bases between them. This CDR3 is 14 amino acids long. For the CDR3, the DNA is TGTGCCAGCAGTTGGGACCAGCACACCGGGGAGCTGTTTTTT. Its translation is CASSWDQHTGELFF.

The chain joins TRBV5-5 to TRBJ2-7, with 8 bases lining up with TRBD1. Germline CDR1 reads SGHKS; CDR2 reads YYEKEE (reference sequence). J gave up 5 bases and V 6 bases, and 7 bases lay outside the gene matches. The CDR3 runs to 13 residues. The CDR3 protein is CASIKTGVDEQYF. CDR3 nucleotides: TGTGCCAGCATCAAGACAGGGGTAGACGAGCAGTACTTC.

CDR3 amino acids: CASGKRQGHGTYEQYF. As DNA, the CDR3 is TGTGCCAGCGGGAAAAGACAGGGGCATGGTACCTACGAGCAGTACTTC. The chain carries TRBV27 and TRBJ2-7; TRBD1 aligns across 8 bases. This CDR3 comprises 16 residues. CDR1 and CDR2 from the germline V gene are MNHEY and SMNVEV (reference sequence). The V and J ends lost 8 bases and 2 bases, in that order; junction bases with no gene match: 14.

This clone has a single count. Other DNA sequences in the sample encode the same CDR3. This rearrangement joins TRBV5-1 to TRBJ2-5; D not resolved. Trimming stripped 0 bases from V and 1 base from J, with 7 bases between. The germline V gene has CDR1 SGHRS and CDR2 YFSETQ. This CDR3 has 14 amino acids. The CDR3, as DNA: TGCGCCAGCAGCTTGGGGGCAGTCCAAGAGACCCAGTACTTC. Its translation is CASSLGAVQETQYF.

The CDR3 here is CASSPPGTLNTEAFF. In DNA, the CDR3 is TGTGCCAGCAGCCCGCCCGGGACATTGAACACTGAAGCTTTCTTT. The chain uses TRBV28 and TRBJ1-1, with D tentatively TRBD1 (6 bases). Trimming stripped 6 bases from V and 0 bases from J, with 14 bases between. Germline CDR1 MDHEN, CDR2 SYDVKM. The length of the CDR3 is 15 residues.

The V call is TRBV28, the J call TRBJ2-1, with D uncertain. The CDR3 is made up of 16 amino acids. Trimming pared 2 bases from V and 0 bases from J, leaving 11 bases between. Germline values: CDR1 MDHEN, CDR2 SYDVKM. Written as DNA, the CDR3 is TGTGCCAGCAGTTTAGAGTTTTTCGGCTCCTACAATGAGCAGTTCTTC. This gives the protein CASSLEFFGSYNEQFF.

The chain couples TRBV29-1 to TRBJ1-1; D gene ambiguous. Germline CDR1 and CDR2: SQVTM and ANQGSEA. Trimming removed 4 bases at V and 0 bases at J, with 24 bases between. There are 18 residues in the CDR3. The CDR3 is CSVGVVGAIPTMNTEAFF. CDR3 sequence (DNA): TGCAGCGTTGGCGTCGTCGGCGCCATCCCCACGATGAACACTGAAGCTTTCTTT.

The chain couples TRBV7-2 to TRBJ1-5, with D hard to call. The CDR3 sequence is 13 residues long. V gave up 5 bases and J gave up 3 bases, with 8 bases separating them. Germline CDR1 reads SGHTA; CDR2 reads FQGNSA. Written as DNA, the CDR3 is TGTGCCAGCAGCGGAGCGGCCAATCAGCCCCAGCATTTT. Translated: CASSGAANQPQHF.

The V and J genes are TRBV9 and TRBJ2-2; 7 bases align to TRBD2. V shed 0 bases, J shed 2 bases, and the junction held 4 bases outside the gene matches. Per germline, CDR1 SGDLS and CDR2 YYNGEE. The CDR3 spans 16 residues. DNA of the CDR3: TGTGCCAGCAGCGTAGAAGCGGGACTAAACACCGGGGAGCTGTTTTTT. Its protein is CASSVEAGLNTGELFF.

The rearrangement links TRBV18 to TRBJ2-7, with TRBD2 as a possible D gene (6 bases). Germline CDR1 KGHSH, CDR2 LQKENI. Trimming stripped 6 bases from V and 2 bases from J, with 11 bases between. CDR3 length: 13 amino acids. In DNA, the CDR3 is TGTGCCAGCTCGGAGGGCAGAGCCTACGAGCAGTACTTC. Its translation is CASSEGRAYEQYF.

This chain links TRBV18 with TRBJ1-5; D is unclear. V dropped 4 bases and J dropped 2 bases, with 9 bases sitting between them. Germline-derived CDR1 and CDR2 are KGHSH and LQKENI. The CDR3 has 14 amino acids. The CDR3 region is CASSQGRGNQPQHF. DNA for the CDR3: TGTGCCAGCTCACAGGGTCGCGGCAATCAGCCCCAGCATTTT. Full variable domain (rest looked up from reference TRBV18 and TRBJ1-5): NAGVMQNPRHLVRRRGQEARLRCSPMKGHSHVYWYRQLPEEGLKFMVYLQKENIIDESGMPKERFSAEFPKEGPSILRIQQVVRGDSAAYFCASSQGRGNQPQHFGDGTRLSIL.

V and J are TRBV6-4 and TRBJ2-7; 11 bases are shared with TRBD2. The CDR3 runs 14 residues. In germline, CDR1 is MRHNA, CDR2 SNTAGT. J was trimmed by 6 bases and V by 6 bases; bases with no gene match: 7. Written as DNA, the CDR3 is TGTGCCAGCAGCCAACTAGCGGGAGAAGGCGAGCAGTACTTC. Amino acid sequence: CASSQLAGEGEQYF.

The gene calls are TRBV19 and TRBJ2-2; 15 nucleotides agree with TRBD2. In germline, CDR1 is LNHDA, CDR2 SQIVND (reference sequence). The CDR3 covers 18 residues. V lost 4 bases to trimming and J lost 0 bases; unmatched junction nucleotides: 3. The CDR3 bases are TGTGCCAGTAGTACTAGGACTAGCGGGAGGGCGAACACCGGGGAGCTGTTTTTT. The encoded protein is CASSTRTSGRANTGELFF.